This TCR beta chain was identified during a study of T cells expressing NK-cell markers. Study context: Seven of the eight sequenced donors were HCMV-seropositive; one was seronegative. Regarding the study as a whole: It is unclear if expanded NKG2C-expressing clones target HCMV antigens.

The length of the CDR3 is 14 residues. The germline CDR1 and CDR2 sequences are SGHNT and YENEEA. For TCR beta, cDNA was produced by 5'RACE template switching with UMIs. Following a re-call of the 5' RACE reads, TCRdb has one entry per CDR3 protein and lacks DNA. This table holds 350,000 to 400,000 distinct CDR3 sequences. As regards this clonotype: Its antigen remains unidentified.

The J gene is TRBJ2-3, the V gene TRBV11-3; TCRdb designates TRBD1, a call that cannot be tested without DNA. This receptor was identified in a woman aged 50 to 60 in good health. The sequencing input was blood T cells: a sorted CD56 or NKG2C T cell subset, CD4+ or CD8+ T cells, or bulk PBMC T cells (not recorded which). CDR3 region: CASSLGIRADTQYF.